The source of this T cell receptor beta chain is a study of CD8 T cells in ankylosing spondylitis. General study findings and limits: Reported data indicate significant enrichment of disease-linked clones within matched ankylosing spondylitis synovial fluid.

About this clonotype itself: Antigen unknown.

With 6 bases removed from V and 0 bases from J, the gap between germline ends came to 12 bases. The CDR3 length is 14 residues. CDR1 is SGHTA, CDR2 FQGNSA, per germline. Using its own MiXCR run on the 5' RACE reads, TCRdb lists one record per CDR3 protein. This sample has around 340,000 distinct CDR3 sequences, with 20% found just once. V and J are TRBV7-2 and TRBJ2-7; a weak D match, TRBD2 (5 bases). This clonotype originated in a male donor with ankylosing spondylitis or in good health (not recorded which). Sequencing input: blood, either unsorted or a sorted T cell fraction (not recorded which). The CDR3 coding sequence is TGTGCCAGCAGGCCGGGCGGAGGCTCCTACGAGCAGTACTTC. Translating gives CASRPGGGSYEQYF.